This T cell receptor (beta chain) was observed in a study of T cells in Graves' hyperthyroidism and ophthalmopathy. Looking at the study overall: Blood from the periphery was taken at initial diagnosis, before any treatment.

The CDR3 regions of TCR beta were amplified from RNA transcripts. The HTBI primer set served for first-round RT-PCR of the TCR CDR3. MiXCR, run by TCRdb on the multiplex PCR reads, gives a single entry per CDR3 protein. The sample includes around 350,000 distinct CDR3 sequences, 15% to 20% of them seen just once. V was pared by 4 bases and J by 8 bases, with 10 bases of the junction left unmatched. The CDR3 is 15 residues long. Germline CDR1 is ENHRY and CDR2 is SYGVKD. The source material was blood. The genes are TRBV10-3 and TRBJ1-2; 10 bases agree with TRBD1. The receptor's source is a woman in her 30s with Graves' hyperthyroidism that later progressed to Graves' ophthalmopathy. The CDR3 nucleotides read TGTGCCATCAGTGGCGGGACAGGGGTTTCGGGAGGCTACACCTTC. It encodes CAISGGTGVSGGYTF.